Sequencing of this T cell receptor (beta chain) was carried out in a study of radiotherapy plus CTLA-4 blockade in lung cancer. Clones were read by immunoSEQ multiplex PCR, and TCRdb kept only the in-frame ones, dropping some. Here the sample spans 55,000 to 85,000 clones, 65% to 85% being singletons. Germline CDR1 and CDR2: MNHNY and SVGAGI (reference sequence). The germline V and J ends were trimmed by 7 bases and 10 bases, with 17 bases remaining between them. CDR3 length: 13 residues. This specimen consisted of peripheral blood, obtained from a patient treated with radiotherapy plus ipilimumab. The V call is TRBV6-6, the J call TRBJ2-1; a possible D gene is TRBD2 (5 bases). The TCR comes from a human donor with non-small cell lung cancer whose response to radiotherapy plus ipilimumab could not be evaluated. Some clones in this sample may be carry-over from other donors' samples. CDR3 sequence (DNA): TGTGCCAGCACCCCGGAGGTGGCCCGCGAGCAGTTCTTC. The encoded protein is CASTPEVAREQFF.